Listed below are T cell receptor beta chains from one sample, sequenced in a study of T-cell reconstitution after alpha-beta-depleted transplantation in children. TCRdb independently ran MiXCR on the PCR reads; one entry per CDR3 protein. The repertoire holds a few hundred thousand distinct CDR3 sequences, with 10% as singletons. The material was PBMCs from the stem cell graft donor, obtained from the stem cell graft. These receptors were collected from a human donor who donated a stem cell graft to a child with acute lymphoblastic leukemia. CDR3s include the opening cysteine and the closing phenylalanine or tryptophan. Fields, in order: J gene, clone size, D gene, V gene, CDR3 protein, CDR3 DNA. The D gene is left open where the match is weak. Not all rows give a size; the values are once, few, many and, for expanded clones, a class.

j_call: TRBJ2-7
clone_size: .
d_call: .
v_call: TRBV15
cdr3_aa: CATSRETQVFYEQYF
cdr3_nt: TGTGCCACCAGCAGAGAAACTCAGGTTTTCTACGAGCAGTACTTC

j_call: TRBJ1-2
clone_size: .
d_call: .
v_call: TRBV6-5
cdr3_aa: CASSYWNGGLRGYTF
cdr3_nt: TGTGCCAGCAGTTACTGGAACGGGGGCTTGAGAGGCTACACCTTC

j_call: TRBJ1-1
clone_size: few
d_call: .
v_call: TRBV7-9
cdr3_aa: CAEWSHREGTEAFF
cdr3_nt: TGTGCCGAATGGAGCCATCGGGAGGGCACTGAAGCTTTCTTT

j_call: TRBJ2-5
clone_size: .
d_call: .
v_call: TRBV7-9
cdr3_aa: CASSSLGRGSRETQYF
cdr3_nt: TGTGCCAGCAGCTCCTTGGGGAGAGGCTCGCGGGAGACCCAGTACTTC

j_call: TRBJ1-1
clone_size: few
d_call: TRBD1
v_call: TRBV25-1
cdr3_aa: CASSVPGQWATEAFF
cdr3_nt: TGTGCCAGCAGCGTACCGGGACAGTGGGCCACTGAAGCTTTCTTT

j_call: TRBJ2-2
clone_size: .
d_call: .
v_call: TRBV11-2
cdr3_aa: CASSLAGSAPGELFF
cdr3_nt: TGTGCCAGCAGCTTAGCCGGGAGCGCCCCCGGGGAGCTGTTTTTT

j_call: TRBJ2-5
clone_size: many
d_call: TRBD2
v_call: TRBV5-6
cdr3_aa: CASSTPSLGGETQYF
cdr3_nt: TGTGCCAGCAGCACCCCGTCCCTGGGGGGGGAGACCCAGTACTTC

j_call: TRBJ2-7
clone_size: .
d_call: .
v_call: TRBV5-1
cdr3_aa: CASSLQARDEQYF
cdr3_nt: TGCGCCAGCAGCTTGCAGGCACGCGACGAGCAGTACTTC

j_call: TRBJ2-7
clone_size: .
d_call: TRBD1
v_call: TRBV7-8
cdr3_aa: CASSLYAGQGLHEQYF
cdr3_nt: TGTGCCAGCAGCTTATATGCGGGACAGGGGCTCCACGAGCAGTACTTC

j_call: TRBJ2-7
clone_size: few
d_call: .
v_call: TRBV5-1
cdr3_aa: CASSLGGGVHEQYF
cdr3_nt: TGCGCCAGCAGCTTGGGAGGGGGGGTCCACGAGCAGTACTTC

j_call: TRBJ2-5
clone_size: .
d_call: TRBD1
v_call: TRBV28
cdr3_aa: CASSSPRTGWRETQYF
cdr3_nt: TGTGCCAGCAGTTCCCCTCGGACAGGGTGGAGGGAGACCCAGTACTTC

j_call: TRBJ1-1
clone_size: .
d_call: .
v_call: TRBV29-1
cdr3_aa: CSAGGGLMNTEAFF
cdr3_nt: TGCAGCGCGGGAGGGGGACTGATGAACACTGAAGCTTTCTTT

j_call: TRBJ2-1
clone_size: few
d_call: .
v_call: TRBV27
cdr3_aa: CASSLLSGVNEQFF
cdr3_nt: TGTGCCAGCAGTTTACTTTCAGGGGTCAATGAGCAGTTCTTC

j_call: TRBJ2-1
clone_size: many
d_call: TRBD2
v_call: TRBV29-1
cdr3_aa: CSVDGLVGDEQFF
cdr3_nt: TGCAGCGTTGACGGACTAGTTGGCGATGAGCAGTTCTTC

j_call: TRBJ2-7
clone_size: .
d_call: .
v_call: TRBV7-2
cdr3_aa: CASRETSWRAYEQYF
cdr3_nt: TGTGCCAGCAGGGAAACTAGCTGGAGGGCCTACGAGCAGTACTTC

j_call: TRBJ1-4
clone_size: .
d_call: TRBD1
v_call: TRBV4-1
cdr3_aa: CASSQEDRGLEKLFF
cdr3_nt: TGCGCCAGCAGCCAAGAAGACAGGGGGCTTGAAAAACTGTTTTTT

j_call: TRBJ2-1
clone_size: few
d_call: TRBD2
v_call: TRBV18
cdr3_aa: CASSPGLAPYNEQFF
cdr3_nt: TGTGCCAGCTCACCTGGACTAGCGCCATACAATGAGCAGTTCTTC

j_call: TRBJ2-3
clone_size: many
d_call: TRBD1
v_call: TRBV29-1
cdr3_aa: CSVTGQGATDTQYF
cdr3_nt: TGCAGCGTTACTGGACAGGGGGCTACAGATACGCAGTATTTT

j_call: TRBJ2-5
clone_size: few
d_call: TRBD2
v_call: TRBV15
cdr3_aa: CATSGGTSGLDGRETQYF
cdr3_nt: TGTGCCACCAGCGGCGGGACTAGCGGGTTAGATGGCCGAGAGACCCAGTACTTC

j_call: TRBJ1-1
clone_size: .
d_call: .
v_call: TRBV10-3
cdr3_aa: CAISESLRDSNTEAFF
cdr3_nt: TGTGCCATCAGTGAGTCGCTTAGGGACTCGAACACTGAAGCTTTCTTT

j_call: TRBJ2-2
clone_size: .
d_call: TRBD2
v_call: TRBV24-1
cdr3_aa: CATSDLRREGTGELFF
cdr3_nt: TGTGCCACCAGTGATTTGCGTCGGGAGGGCACCGGGGAGCTGTTTTTT

j_call: TRBJ2-1
clone_size: few
d_call: TRBD1
v_call: TRBV6-2/TRBV6-3
cdr3_aa: CASRVDRGGYNEQFF
cdr3_nt: TGTGCCAGCAGGGTAGACAGGGGGGGATACAATGAGCAGTTCTTC

j_call: TRBJ2-1
clone_size: many
d_call: TRBD2
v_call: TRBV7-8
cdr3_aa: CASSLEAGGINEQFF
cdr3_nt: TGTGCCAGCAGCTTAGAGGCGGGAGGGATTAATGAGCAGTTCTTC

j_call: TRBJ2-2
clone_size: .
d_call: .
v_call: TRBV7-2
cdr3_aa: CASSLAPGQVAGELFF
cdr3_nt: TGTGCCAGCAGCTTAGCCCCGGGACAAGTCGCCGGGGAGCTGTTTTTT

j_call: TRBJ2-1
clone_size: .
d_call: TRBD1
v_call: TRBV12-3/TRBV12-4
cdr3_aa: CASSLSDRVLGPTNEQFF
cdr3_nt: TGTGCCAGCAGTTTGTCGGACAGGGTGTTGGGACCTACAAATGAGCAGTTCTTC

j_call: TRBJ2-1
clone_size: few
d_call: TRBD1
v_call: TRBV12-3/TRBV12-4
cdr3_aa: CASSLGVRGPVF
cdr3_nt: TGTGCCAGCAGTTTAGGCGTCAGGGGGCCGGTCTTC

j_call: TRBJ2-7
clone_size: many
d_call: TRBD2
v_call: TRBV5-1
cdr3_aa: CASSQTSGRPYEQYF
cdr3_nt: TGCGCCAGCAGCCAGACTAGCGGGAGGCCCTACGAGCAGTACTTC

j_call: TRBJ1-5
clone_size: .
d_call: TRBD1
v_call: TRBV5-1
cdr3_aa: CASSLVTGDNQPQHF
cdr3_nt: TGCGCCAGCAGCTTGGTGACAGGGGACAATCAGCCCCAGCATTTT

j_call: TRBJ2-4
clone_size: few
d_call: .
v_call: TRBV3-1
cdr3_aa: CASSQDSIAKNIQYF
cdr3_nt: TGTGCCAGCAGCCAGGACTCTATAGCCAAAAACATTCAGTACTTC

j_call: TRBJ2-4
clone_size: .
d_call: TRBD2
v_call: TRBV4-1
cdr3_aa: CASSQGLAGVNIQYF
cdr3_nt: TGCGCCAGCAGCCAGGGACTAGCGGGAGTTAACATTCAGTACTTC

j_call: TRBJ2-2
clone_size: few
d_call: TRBD2
v_call: TRBV12-3/TRBV12-4
cdr3_aa: CASSPRGSRGGELFF
cdr3_nt: TGTGCCAGCTCCCCCCGCGGGAGCCGTGGCGGGGAGCTGTTTTTT

j_call: TRBJ1-6
clone_size: .
d_call: .
v_call: TRBV3-1
cdr3_aa: CASSRFISDSINSPLHF
cdr3_nt: TGTGCCAGCAGCCGCTTCATCTCGGACTCCATTAATTCACCCCTCCACTTT

j_call: TRBJ2-1
clone_size: few
d_call: TRBD2
v_call: TRBV20-1
cdr3_aa: CSAVGLAGDGRYNEQFF
cdr3_nt: TGCAGTGCTGTGGGACTAGCGGGAGACGGTCGGTACAATGAGCAGTTCTTC

j_call: TRBJ2-7
clone_size: .
d_call: TRBD1
v_call: TRBV7-2
cdr3_aa: CASSFGTGVEQYF
cdr3_nt: TGTGCCAGCAGCTTCGGGACAGGGGTCGAGCAGTACTTC

j_call: TRBJ2-3
clone_size: .
d_call: TRBD1
v_call: TRBV5-1
cdr3_aa: CASSSMPGQESSDTQYF
cdr3_nt: TGCGCCAGCAGCTCCATGCCGGGACAGGAGTCATCAGATACGCAGTATTTT

j_call: TRBJ2-7
clone_size: few
d_call: .
v_call: TRBV5-1
cdr3_aa: CASSPKTPSWEQYF
cdr3_nt: TGCGCCAGCAGCCCTAAGACACCATCTTGGGAGCAGTACTTC

j_call: TRBJ2-1
clone_size: few
d_call: .
v_call: TRBV5-1
cdr3_aa: CASSSRRDSPSSYNEQFF
cdr3_nt: TGCGCCAGCAGCTCAAGAAGGGACTCCCCGAGCTCCTACAATGAGCAGTTCTTC

j_call: TRBJ1-4
clone_size: many
d_call: TRBD1
v_call: TRBV27
cdr3_aa: CASSPDREGWKLFF
cdr3_nt: TGTGCCAGCAGCCCCGACAGGGAGGGATGGAAACTGTTTTTT

j_call: TRBJ1-1
clone_size: .
d_call: TRBD1
v_call: TRBV20-1
cdr3_aa: CSASRQGSARNTEAFF
cdr3_nt: TGCAGTGCTAGCCGACAGGGCTCAGCAAGGAACACTGAAGCTTTCTTT

j_call: TRBJ2-1
clone_size: .
d_call: .
v_call: TRBV27
cdr3_aa: CASSSLGSGAERLYNEQFF
cdr3_nt: TGTGCCAGCAGTTCCCTAGGTTCAGGGGCAGAAAGACTTTACAATGAGCAGTTCTTC

j_call: TRBJ2-6
clone_size: .
d_call: .
v_call: TRBV5-1
cdr3_aa: CASSWTVSPGANVLTF
cdr3_nt: TGCGCCAGCAGCTGGACCGTGTCACCCGGGGCCAACGTCCTGACTTTC

j_call: TRBJ1-1
clone_size: few
d_call: .
v_call: TRBV18
cdr3_aa: CASSPQLRSDTEAFF
cdr3_nt: TGTGCCAGCTCACCCCAGTTACGGTCGGACACTGAAGCTTTCTTT

j_call: TRBJ2-2
clone_size: .
d_call: TRBD2
v_call: TRBV3-1
cdr3_aa: CASRPDRDYITGELFF
cdr3_nt: TGTGCCAGCAGGCCCGACCGGGACTACATCACCGGGGAGCTGTTTTTT

j_call: TRBJ2-3
clone_size: many
d_call: .
v_call: TRBV7-9
cdr3_aa: CASSEVARGPGTQYF
cdr3_nt: TGTGCCAGCAGCGAGGTGGCAAGGGGACCAGGTACGCAGTATTTT

j_call: TRBJ2-1
clone_size: few
d_call: .
v_call: TRBV29-1
cdr3_aa: CSALEGNEQFF
cdr3_nt: TGCAGCGCCCTGGAGGGCAATGAGCAGTTCTTC

j_call: TRBJ2-7
clone_size: .
d_call: TRBD1
v_call: TRBV28
cdr3_aa: CASLRTGLSYEQYF
cdr3_nt: TGTGCCAGCCTCCGGACAGGGCTTTCCTACGAGCAGTACTTC

j_call: TRBJ2-5
clone_size: many
d_call: .
v_call: TRBV20-1
cdr3_aa: CSGGPVWAETQYF
cdr3_nt: TGCAGTGGAGGCCCAGTCTGGGCAGAGACCCAGTACTTC

j_call: TRBJ2-1
clone_size: many
d_call: TRBD1
v_call: TRBV12-3/TRBV12-4
cdr3_aa: CASSMTGIRKFF
cdr3_nt: TGTGCCAGCAGCATGACAGGGATTAGGAAGTTCTTC

j_call: TRBJ2-2
clone_size: .
d_call: .
v_call: TRBV6-5
cdr3_aa: CASSYMNTGELFF
cdr3_nt: TGTGCCAGCAGTTACATGAACACCGGGGAGCTGTTTTTT

j_call: TRBJ2-1
clone_size: few
d_call: .
v_call: TRBV5-1
cdr3_aa: CASSRRGARDEQFF
cdr3_nt: TGCGCCAGCAGCCGACGGGGCGCGCGCGATGAGCAGTTCTTC